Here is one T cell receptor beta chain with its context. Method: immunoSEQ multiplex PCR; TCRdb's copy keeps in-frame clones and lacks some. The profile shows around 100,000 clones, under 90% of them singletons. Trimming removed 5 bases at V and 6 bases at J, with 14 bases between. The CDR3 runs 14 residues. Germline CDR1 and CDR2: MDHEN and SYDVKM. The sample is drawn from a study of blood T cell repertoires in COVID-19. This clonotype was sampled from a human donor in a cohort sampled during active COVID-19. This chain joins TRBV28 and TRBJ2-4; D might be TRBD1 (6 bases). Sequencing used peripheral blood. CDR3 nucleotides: TGTGCCAGCAGTCCCGAGAGAGGGGGAAACATTCAGTACTTC. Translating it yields CASSPERGGNIQYF.